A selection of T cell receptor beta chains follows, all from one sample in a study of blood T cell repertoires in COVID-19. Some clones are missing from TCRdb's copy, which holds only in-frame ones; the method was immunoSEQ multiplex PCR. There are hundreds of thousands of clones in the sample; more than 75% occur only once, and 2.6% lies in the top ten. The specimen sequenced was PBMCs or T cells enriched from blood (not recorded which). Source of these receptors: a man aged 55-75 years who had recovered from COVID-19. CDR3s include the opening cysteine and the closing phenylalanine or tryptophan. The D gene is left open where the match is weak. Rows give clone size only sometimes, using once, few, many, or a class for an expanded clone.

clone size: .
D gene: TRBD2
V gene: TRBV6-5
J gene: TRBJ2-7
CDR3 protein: CASRSSGSLYEQYF
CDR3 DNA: TGTGCCAGCAGGAGTAGCGGGAGCCTCTACGAGCAGTACTTC

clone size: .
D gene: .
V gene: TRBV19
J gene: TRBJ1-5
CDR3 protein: CASSTITVPNQPQHF
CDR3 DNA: TGTGCCAGTAGTACGATTACAGTTCCCAATCAGCCCCAGCATTTT

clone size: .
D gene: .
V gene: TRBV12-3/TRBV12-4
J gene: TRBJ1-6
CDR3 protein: CASRQEYNSPLHF
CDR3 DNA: TGTGCCAGCAGGCAGGAATATAATTCACCCCTCCACTTT

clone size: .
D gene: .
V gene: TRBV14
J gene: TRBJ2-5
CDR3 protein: CASSQVLETQYF
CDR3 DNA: TGTGCCAGCAGCCAAGTTCTAGAGACCCAGTACTTC

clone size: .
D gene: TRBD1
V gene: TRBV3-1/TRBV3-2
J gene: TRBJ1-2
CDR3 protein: CASSFRQGQGYTF
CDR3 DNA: TGTGCCAGCAGCTTCCGACAGGGACAGGGCTACACCTTC

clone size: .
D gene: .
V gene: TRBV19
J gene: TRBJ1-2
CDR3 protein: CASSKLHRESYGYTF
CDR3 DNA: TGTGCCAGTAGTAAACTCCACAGGGAATCCTATGGCTACACCTTC

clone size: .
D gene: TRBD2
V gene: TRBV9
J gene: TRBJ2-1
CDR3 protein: CASSVVGSGDNEQFF
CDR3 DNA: TGTGCCAGCAGCGTAGTGGGTAGCGGGGACAATGAGCAGTTCTTC

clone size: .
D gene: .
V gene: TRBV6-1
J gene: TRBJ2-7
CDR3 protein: CASSVGGILEGYEQYF
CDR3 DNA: TGTGCCAGCAGTGTGGGTGGAATACTTGAGGGCTACGAGCAGTACTTC

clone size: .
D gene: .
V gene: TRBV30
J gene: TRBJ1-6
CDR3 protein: CAWGVKMGGPPLHF
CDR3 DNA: TGTGCCTGGGGTGTGAAAATGGGGGGGCCACCCCTCCACTTT

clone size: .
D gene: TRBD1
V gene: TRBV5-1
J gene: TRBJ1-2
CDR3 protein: CASSQGQANYGYTF
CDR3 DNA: TGCGCCAGCAGCCAGGGACAGGCGAACTATGGCTACACCTTC

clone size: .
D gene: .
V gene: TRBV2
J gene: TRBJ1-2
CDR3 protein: CASSEVSYGYTF
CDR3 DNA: TGTGCCAGCAGTGAAGTCTCCTATGGCTACACCTTC

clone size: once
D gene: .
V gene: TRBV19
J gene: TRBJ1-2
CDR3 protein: CASSTPGVYGYTF
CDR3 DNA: TGTGCCAGTAGTACTCCCGGGGTCTATGGCTACACCTTC

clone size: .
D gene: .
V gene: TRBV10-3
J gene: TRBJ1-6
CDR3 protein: CAIRSGTPEFSYNSPLHF
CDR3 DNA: TGTGCCATCAGGTCCGGGACACCTGAGTTCTCCTATAATTCACCCCTCCACTTT

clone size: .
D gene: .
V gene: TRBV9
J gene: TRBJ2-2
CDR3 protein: CASSEGQPTGELFF
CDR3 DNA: TGTGCCAGCAGCGAGGGACAACCAACCGGGGAGCTGTTTTTT

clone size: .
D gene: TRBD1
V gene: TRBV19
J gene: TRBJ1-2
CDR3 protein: CASSPQGAGRSYGYTF
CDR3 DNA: TGTGCCAGTAGTCCACAGGGGGCAGGGCGGAGCTATGGCTACACCTTC

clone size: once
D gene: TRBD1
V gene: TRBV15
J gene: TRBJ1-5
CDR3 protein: CASARTRGTGQPQHF
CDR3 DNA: TGTGCCAGCGCCCGAACCAGGGGGACGGGTCAGCCCCAGCATTTT

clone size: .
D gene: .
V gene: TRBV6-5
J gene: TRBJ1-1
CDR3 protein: CASRGNRVGTEAFF
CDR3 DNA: TGTGCCAGCAGGGGGAACAGGGTTGGCACTGAAGCTTTCTTT

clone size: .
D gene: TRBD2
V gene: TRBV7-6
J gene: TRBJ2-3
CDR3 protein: CASSPGGALSTDTQYF
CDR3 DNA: TGTGCCAGCAGCCCCGGGGGGGCCTTGAGTACAGATACGCAGTATTTT

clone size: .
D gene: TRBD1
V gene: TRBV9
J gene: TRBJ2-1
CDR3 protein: CASSVSGQGDNEQFF
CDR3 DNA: TGTGCCAGCAGCGTATCGGGACAGGGGGACAATGAGCAGTTCTTC

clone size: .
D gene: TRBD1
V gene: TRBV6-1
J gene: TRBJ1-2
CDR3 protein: CASSTIDRDLHGYTF
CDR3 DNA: TGTGCCAGCAGTACAATTGACAGGGATCTGCATGGCTACACCTTC

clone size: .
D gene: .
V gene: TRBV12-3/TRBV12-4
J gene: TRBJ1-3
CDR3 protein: CASSFRNTIYF
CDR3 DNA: TGTGCCAGCAGTTTTAGAAACACCATATATTTT

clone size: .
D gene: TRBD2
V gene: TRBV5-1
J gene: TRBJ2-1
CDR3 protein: CASSPAGGSYNEQFF
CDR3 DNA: TGCGCCAGCAGCCCGGCGGGGGGGTCCTACAATGAGCAGTTCTTC

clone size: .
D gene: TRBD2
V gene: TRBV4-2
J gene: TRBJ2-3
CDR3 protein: CASSQKTSGDTDTQYF
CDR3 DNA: TGTGCCAGCAGCCAAAAGACTAGCGGGGACACAGATACGCAGTATTTT

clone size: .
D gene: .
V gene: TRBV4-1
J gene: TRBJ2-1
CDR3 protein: CASSQDPQNEQFF
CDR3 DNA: TGCGCCAGCAGCCAAGATCCCCAAAATGAGCAGTTCTTC

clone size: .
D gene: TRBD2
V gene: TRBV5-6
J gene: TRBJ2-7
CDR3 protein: CASSFSGPSYEQYF
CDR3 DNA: TGTGCCAGCAGCTTTAGCGGGCCCTCCTACGAGCAGTACTTC

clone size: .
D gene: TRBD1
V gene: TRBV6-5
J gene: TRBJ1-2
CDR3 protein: CASGDRGLGYTF
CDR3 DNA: TGTGCCAGCGGGGACAGGGGGCTAGGCTACACCTTC

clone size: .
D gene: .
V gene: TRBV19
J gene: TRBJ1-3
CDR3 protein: CASSYSTTEVGNTIYF
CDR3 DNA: TGTGCCAGTAGTTATAGCACCACCGAAGTTGGAAACACCATATATTTT

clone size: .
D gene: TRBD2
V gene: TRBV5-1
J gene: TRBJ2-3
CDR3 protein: CASTLLAGGPSGVTQYF
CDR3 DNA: TGCGCCAGCACCCTTCTAGCGGGAGGGCCCTCGGGAGTTACGCAGTATTTT

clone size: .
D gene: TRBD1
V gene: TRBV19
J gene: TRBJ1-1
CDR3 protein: CATGTGSGTEAFF
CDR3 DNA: TGTGCCACCGGGACAGGTTCGGGCACTGAAGCTTTCTTT

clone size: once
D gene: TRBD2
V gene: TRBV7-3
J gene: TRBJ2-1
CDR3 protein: CASSQTSGGAGEQFF
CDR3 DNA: TGTGCCAGCAGCCAAACTAGCGGGGGGGCCGGTGAGCAGTTCTTC

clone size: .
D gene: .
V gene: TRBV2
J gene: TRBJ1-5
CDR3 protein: CASSTQGSRNQPQHF
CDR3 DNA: TGTGCCAGCAGTACTCAGGGTTCGCGCAATCAGCCCCAGCATTTT

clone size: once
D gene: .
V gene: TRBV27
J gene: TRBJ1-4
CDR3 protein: CASSRPTSGKLFF
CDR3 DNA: TGTGCCAGCAGCCGCCCGACTTCGGGAAAACTGTTTTTT

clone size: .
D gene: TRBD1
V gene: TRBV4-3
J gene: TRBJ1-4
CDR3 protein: CASSQNGQGGEKLFF
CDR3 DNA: TGCGCCAGCAGCCAAAATGGACAGGGTGGCGAAAAACTGTTTTTT

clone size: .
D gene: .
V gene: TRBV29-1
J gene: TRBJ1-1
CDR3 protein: CSAQVDTEAFF
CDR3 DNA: TGCAGCGCACAAGTGGACACTGAAGCTTTCTTT

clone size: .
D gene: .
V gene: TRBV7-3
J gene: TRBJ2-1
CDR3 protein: CASSLTVINEQFF
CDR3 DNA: TGTGCCAGCAGCTTGACAGTGATCAATGAGCAGTTCTTC

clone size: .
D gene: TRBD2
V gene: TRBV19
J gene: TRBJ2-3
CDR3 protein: CASRGLAGGKDTQYF
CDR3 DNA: TGTGCCAGTCGGGGACTAGCGGGAGGGAAGGATACGCAGTATTTT

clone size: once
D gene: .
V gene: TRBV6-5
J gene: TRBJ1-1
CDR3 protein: CASRGHIEAFF
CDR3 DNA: TGTGCCAGCAGGGGACACATAGAAGCTTTCTTT

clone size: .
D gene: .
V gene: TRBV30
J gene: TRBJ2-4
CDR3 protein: CAPMSGRAKNIQYF
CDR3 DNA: TGTGCCCCGATGTCAGGGCGAGCCAAAAACATTCAGTACTTC

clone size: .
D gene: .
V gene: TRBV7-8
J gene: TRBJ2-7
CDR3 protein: CASSLQGWYEQYF
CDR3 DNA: TGTGCCAGCAGCTTACAGGGATGGTACGAGCAGTACTTC

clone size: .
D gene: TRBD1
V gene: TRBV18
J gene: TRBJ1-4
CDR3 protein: CASSPPAGGPKLFF
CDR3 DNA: TGTGCCAGCTCACCACCGGCAGGGGGCCCAAAACTGTTTTTT

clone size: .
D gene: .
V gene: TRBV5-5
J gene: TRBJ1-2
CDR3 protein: CASTLDPGGGYGYTF
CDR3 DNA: TGTGCCAGCACCCTGGATCCGGGGGGCGGCTATGGCTACACCTTC